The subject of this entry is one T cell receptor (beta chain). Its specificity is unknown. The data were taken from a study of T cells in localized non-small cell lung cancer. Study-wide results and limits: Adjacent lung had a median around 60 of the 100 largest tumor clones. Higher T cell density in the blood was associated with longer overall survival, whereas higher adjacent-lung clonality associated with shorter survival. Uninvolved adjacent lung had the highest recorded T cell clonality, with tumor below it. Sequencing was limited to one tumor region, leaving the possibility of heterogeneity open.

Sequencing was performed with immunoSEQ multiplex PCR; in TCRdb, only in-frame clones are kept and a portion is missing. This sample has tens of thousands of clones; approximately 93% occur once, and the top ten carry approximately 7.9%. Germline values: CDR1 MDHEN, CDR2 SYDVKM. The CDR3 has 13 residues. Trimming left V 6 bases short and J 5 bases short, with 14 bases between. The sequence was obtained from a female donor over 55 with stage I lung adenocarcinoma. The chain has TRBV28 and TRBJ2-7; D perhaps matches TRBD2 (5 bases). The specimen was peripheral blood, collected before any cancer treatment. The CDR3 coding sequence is TGTGCCAGCAGGACGGGGAGATTCGACGAGCAGTACTTC. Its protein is CASRTGRFDEQYF.